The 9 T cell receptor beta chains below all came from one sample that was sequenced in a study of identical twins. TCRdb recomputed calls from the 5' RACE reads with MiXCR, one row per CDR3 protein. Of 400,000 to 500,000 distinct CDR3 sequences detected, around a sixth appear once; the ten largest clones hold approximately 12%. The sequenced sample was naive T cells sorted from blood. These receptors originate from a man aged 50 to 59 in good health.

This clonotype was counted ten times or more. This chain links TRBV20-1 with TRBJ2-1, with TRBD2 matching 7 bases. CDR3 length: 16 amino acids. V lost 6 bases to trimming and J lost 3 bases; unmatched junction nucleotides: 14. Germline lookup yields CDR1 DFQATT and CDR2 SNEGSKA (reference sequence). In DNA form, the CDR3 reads TGCAGTGCCCTACCTTTTGGACTAGGAGACTACAATGAGCAGTTCTTC. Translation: CSALPFGLGDYNEQFF.

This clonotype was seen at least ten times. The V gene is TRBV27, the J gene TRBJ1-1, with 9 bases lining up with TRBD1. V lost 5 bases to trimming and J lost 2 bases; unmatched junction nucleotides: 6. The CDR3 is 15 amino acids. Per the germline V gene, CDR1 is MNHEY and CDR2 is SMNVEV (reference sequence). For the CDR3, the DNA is TGTGCCAGCAGTCTGACAGGGGGGTTTAACACTGAAGCTTTCTTT. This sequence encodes CASSLTGGFNTEAFF.

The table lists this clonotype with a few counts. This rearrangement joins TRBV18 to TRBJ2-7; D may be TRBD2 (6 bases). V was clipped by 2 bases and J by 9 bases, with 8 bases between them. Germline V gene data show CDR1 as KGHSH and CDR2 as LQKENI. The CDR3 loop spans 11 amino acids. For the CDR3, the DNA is TGTGCCAGCTCACCAGAGCGGGTGCAGTACTTC. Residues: CASSPERVQYF. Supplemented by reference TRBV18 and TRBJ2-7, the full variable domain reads NAGVMQNPRHLVRRRGQEARLRCSPMKGHSHVYWYRQLPEEGLKFMVYLQKENIIDESGMPKERFSAEFPKEGPSILRIQQVVRGDSAAYFCASSPERVQYFGPGTRLTVT.

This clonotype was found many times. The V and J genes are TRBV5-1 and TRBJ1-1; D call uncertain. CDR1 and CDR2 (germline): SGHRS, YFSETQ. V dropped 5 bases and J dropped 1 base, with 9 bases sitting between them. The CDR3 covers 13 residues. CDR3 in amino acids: CASREGSNTEAFF. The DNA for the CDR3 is TGCGCCAGCAGGGAGGGATCGAACACTGAAGCTTTCTTT.

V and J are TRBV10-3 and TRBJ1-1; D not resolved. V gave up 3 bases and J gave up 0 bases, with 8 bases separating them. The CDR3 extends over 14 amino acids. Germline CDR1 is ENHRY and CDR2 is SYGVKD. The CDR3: CAISDLGMNTEAFF. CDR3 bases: TGTGCCATCAGTGACCTGGGCATGAACACTGAAGCTTTCTTT.

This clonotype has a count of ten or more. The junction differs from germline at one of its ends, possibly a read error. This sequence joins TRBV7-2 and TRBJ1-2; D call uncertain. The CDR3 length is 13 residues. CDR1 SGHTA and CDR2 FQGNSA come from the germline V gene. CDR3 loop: CASTLGRSYGYTF. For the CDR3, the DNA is TGTGCCAGCACCTTAGGGCGGTCCTATGGCTACACCTTC.

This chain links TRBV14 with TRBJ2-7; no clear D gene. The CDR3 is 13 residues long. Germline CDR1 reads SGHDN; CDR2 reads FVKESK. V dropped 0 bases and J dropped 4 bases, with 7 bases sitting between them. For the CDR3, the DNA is TGTGCCAGCAGCCAAGATGCAGCATACGAGCAGTACTTC. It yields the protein CASSQDAAYEQYF.

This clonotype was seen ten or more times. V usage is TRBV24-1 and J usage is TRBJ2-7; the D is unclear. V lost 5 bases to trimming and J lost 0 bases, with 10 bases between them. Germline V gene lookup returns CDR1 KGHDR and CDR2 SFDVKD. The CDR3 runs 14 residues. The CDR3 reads CATSAGAPSYEQYF. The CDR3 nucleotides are TGTGCCACCAGTGCAGGTGCCCCCTCCTACGAGCAGTACTTC.

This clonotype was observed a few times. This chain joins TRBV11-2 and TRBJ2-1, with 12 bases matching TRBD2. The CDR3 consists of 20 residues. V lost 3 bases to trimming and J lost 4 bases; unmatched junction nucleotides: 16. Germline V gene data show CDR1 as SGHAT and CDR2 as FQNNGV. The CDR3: CASSFGLAGGPGLDYNEQFF. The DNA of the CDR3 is TGTGCCAGCAGCTTCGGTCTAGCGGGAGGGCCGGGCCTAGATTACAATGAGCAGTTCTTC.